One sample yielded the 15 T cell receptor beta chains listed below, sequenced in a study of blood T cells in healthy people across ages. A second PCR, run for roughly 6 to 11 cycles, used a sample-barcoded 5' primer plus a J-beta primer mix. Using its own MiXCR run on the 5' RACE reads, TCRdb lists one record per CDR3 protein. The sample carries about 780,000 distinct CDR3 sequences, approximately 59% recorded once. The specimen was blood. Source of these receptors: a man aged 25 to 40 in good health.

The V call is TRBV27, the J call TRBJ1-6; 7 bases are shared with TRBD1. The CDR3 has 16 residues. Germline CDR1 reads MNHEY; CDR2 reads SMNVEV (reference sequence). J was trimmed by 11 bases and V by 5 bases; bases with no gene match: 15. In DNA form, the CDR3 reads TGTGCCAGCAGTCCTCGGGACAGTCCCCGTCGAACACCCCTCCACTTT. This translates into CASSPRDSPRRTPLHF.

V usage is TRBV5-4 and J usage is TRBJ1-4, with D maybe TRBD1 (5 bases). This CDR3 is 14 amino acids long. The ends were cut back, 5 bases at V and 3 bases at J, with 11 bases in the middle. Germline CDR1 SGHNT, CDR2 YYREEE (reference sequence). The CDR3 bases are TGTGCCAGCAGTCAGGGACTAGCTAATGAAAAACTGTTTTTT. Amino acid sequence: CASSQGLANEKLFF.

This clonotype appeared a single time. The chain joins TRBV29-1 to TRBJ2-5, with 10 bases matching TRBD1. The CDR3 extends over 12 amino acids. With 6 bases clipped from V and 13 bases from J, the junction kept 11 bases outside the gene matches. Germline CDR1 and CDR2: SQVTM and ANQGSEA. The CDR3 here is CSVLDRGLARYF. In nucleotides, the CDR3 is TGCAGCGTACTGGACAGGGGGTTGGCGCGGTACTTC. Variable domain in full (rest from reference TRBV29-1 and TRBJ2-5): SAVISQKPSRDICQRGTSLTIQCQVDSQVTMMFWYRQQPGQSLTLIATANQGSEATYESGFVIDKFPISRPNLTFSTLTVSNMSPEDSSIYLCSVLDRGLARYFGPGTRLLVL.

V usage is TRBV4-2 and J usage is TRBJ2-7, with no clear D. CDR3 size: 15 residues. Germline assignment: CDR1 LGHNA and CDR2 YNFKEQ. V was cut by 0 bases and J by 3 bases, with 12 bases left in between. CDR3 nucleotide sequence: TGTGCCAGCAGCCAAGAATTCCGCGAAGACTACGAGCAGTACTTC. Translation gives CASSQEFREDYEQYF.

This clonotype is a singleton in its sample. This chain joins TRBV29-1 and TRBJ2-1; 10 bases fit TRBD2. V was clipped by 8 bases and J by 13 bases; unmatched bases: 17. The germline gives CDR1 SQVTM, CDR2 ANQGSEA. The CDR3 has 14 amino acids. CDR3 region: CSTTGAGGYGTQFF. The CDR3 DNA sequence: TGCAGCACCACGGGAGCGGGGGGGTACGGGACCCAGTTCTTC.

The V call is TRBV7-2, the J call TRBJ2-7; possible D gene TRBD2, 5 bases. The CDR3 totals 12 residues. Germline V lookup: CDR1 SGHTA, CDR2 FQGNSA. Trimming took off 2 bases at V and 11 bases at J, with 13 bases between the two ends. This CDR3 is CASSLNFGREYF. The CDR3 bases are TGTGCCAGCAGCTTAAATTTTGGGCGGGAGTACTTC. Full variable domain (missing parts from reference TRBV7-2 and TRBJ2-7): GAGVSQSPSNKVTEKGKDVELRCDPISGHTALYWYRQSLGQGLEFLIYFQGNSAPDKSGLPSDRFSAERTGGSVSTLTIQRTQQEDSAVYLCASSLNFGREYFGPGTRLTVT.

The chain joins TRBV10-3 to TRBJ2-5; D not resolved. Deletions cut 2 bases from V and 5 bases from J, with 9 bases between. Germline V lookup: CDR1 ENHRY, CDR2 SYGVKD. The CDR3 runs 13 residues. The chain's CDR3 is CAISESPRETQYF. In DNA, the CDR3 is TGTGCCATCAGTGAGAGCCCTCGGGAGACCCAGTACTTC.

The chain is built from TRBV20-1 and TRBJ2-1; D is perhaps TRBD1 or TRBD2 (6 bases each). Per the germline V gene, CDR1 is DFQATT and CDR2 is SNEGSKA (reference sequence). The V and J ends lost 3 bases and 4 bases respectively, with 10 bases between them. This CDR3 has 13 residues. CDR3 region: CSASGGLYNEQFF. Here the CDR3 DNA reads TGCAGTGCTAGCGGGGGCCTTTACAATGAGCAGTTCTTC.

This clonotype was recorded at least ten times. The chain joins TRBV12-3 or TRBV12-4 to TRBJ2-1; D gene uncertain. The CDR3 consists of 14 residues. The germline V and J ends were trimmed by 3 bases and 5 bases, with 11 bases remaining between them. CDR3 bases: TGTGCCAGCAGTTTTGGGTCCAACCACAATGAGCAGTTCTTC. Encoded protein: CASSFGSNHNEQFF.

V usage is TRBV4-1 and J usage is TRBJ2-3; no firm D call. The germline gives CDR1 MGHRA, CDR2 YSYEKL. The germline V and J ends were trimmed by 1 base and 2 bases, with 10 bases remaining between them. The CDR3 is 15 residues long. Here the CDR3 DNA reads TGCGCCAGCAGCCAAGTGGAGTCCATCACAGATACGCAGTATTTT. Residues: CASSQVESITDTQYF.

The rearrangement uses TRBV20-1 and TRBJ2-5, with D uncertain. The CDR3 has 12 residues. Trimming pared 8 bases from V and 4 bases from J, leaving 14 bases between. The germline V gene encodes CDR1 DFQATT and CDR2 SNEGSKA (reference sequence). The CDR3 nucleotides read TGCAGTAGGGCCACCTTCGGAGAGACCCAGTACTTC. As protein: CSRATFGETQYF.

The chain has TRBV12-3 or TRBV12-4 and TRBJ1-2; TRBD1 agrees at 9 bases. V lost 5 bases and J lost 8; bases outside the gene matches: 9. The CDR3 is 14 amino acids. CDR3 DNA sequence: TGTGCCAGCAGTCCTAACAGGGGGCTCGGGGGCTACACCTTC. This sequence encodes CASSPNRGLGGYTF.

V usage is TRBV7-2 and J usage is TRBJ2-7; D not resolved. There are 13 residues in the CDR3. Germline V gives CDR1 SGHTA, CDR2 FQGNSA. Trimming removed 4 bases from V and 2 bases from J, with 9 bases in between. The CDR3 spells CASSSKQTYEQYF. CDR3 bases: TGTGCCAGCAGCTCTAAACAGACCTACGAGCAGTACTTC.

CDR3 region: CSVATGQGNTIYF. The CDR3 DNA sequence: TGCAGCGTCGCTACAGGGCAAGGAAACACCATATATTTT. This rearrangement joins TRBV29-1 to TRBJ1-3; the D gene is possibly TRBD1 (6 bases). Germline CDR1 reads SQVTM; CDR2 reads ANQGSEA. The CDR3 contains 13 residues. V lost 6 bases, J lost 4 bases, and 13 bases lay in between.

The rearrangement joins TRBV12-3 or TRBV12-4 to TRBJ2-1; TRBD2 matches 10 bases. The V segment lost 7 bases and the J segment 7 bases; nucleotides outside the gene matches: 13. The CDR3 runs to 16 residues. The CDR3 reads CASTYPSGGAHNEQFF. CDR3 DNA sequence: TGTGCCAGCACTTACCCAAGCGGGGGGGCCCATAATGAGCAGTTCTTC.